The 4 T cell receptor beta chains reported below all come from one sample, sequenced in a study of blood T cell repertoires in COVID-19. Sequencing used immunoSEQ multiplex PCR; TCRdb keeps in-frame clones, though not all of them. The data contain around 62,000 clones, around 89% of them singletons. The material sequenced was peripheral blood. These receptors were collected from a human donor in a cohort sampled during active COVID-19.

The V call is TRBV27, the J call TRBJ1-2; no clear D gene. Looked up from germline, CDR1 is MNHEY and CDR2 is SMNVEV (reference sequence). V dropped 0 bases and J dropped 4 bases, with 15 bases sitting between them. The CDR3 is made up of 16 amino acids. The CDR3 nucleotides are TGTGCCAGCAGTTTATCGGCGGAGGGAGGTGGCTATGGCTACACCTTC. This translates into CASSLSAEGGGYGYTF.

This CDR3 reads CASSLRDYGYTF. The CDR3 bases are TGTGCCAGCAGCTTGAGAGACTATGGCTACACCTTC. This chain uses TRBV5-4 with TRBJ1-2; D is unresolved. Germline CDR1 SGHNT, CDR2 YYREEE (reference sequence). CDR3 size: 12 residues. The ends were cut back, 1 base at V and 3 bases at J, with 4 bases in the middle.

This chain joins TRBV19 and TRBJ2-3; perhaps TRBD2 as D (6 bases). From germline, CDR1 is LNHDA and CDR2 SQIVND (reference sequence). The V end lost 9 bases, the J end lost 11 bases, and 18 bases lay between the germline ends. The CDR3 contains 12 residues. The CDR3 coding sequence is TGTGCCAGCTCCTCGGGACTCGCAGTGCAGTATTTT. Amino acids: CASSSGLAVQYF.

CDR3 amino acids: CASQPQGSTDTQYF. CDR3 coding DNA: TGCGCCAGCCAACCCCAGGGGAGCACAGATACGCAGTATTTT. The rearrangement links TRBV5-1 to TRBJ2-3; possibly TRBD1 for D (6 bases). The V end lost 7 bases, the J end lost 0 bases, and 12 bases lay between the germline ends. In germline, CDR1 is SGHRS, CDR2 YFSETQ. This CDR3 has 14 amino acids.